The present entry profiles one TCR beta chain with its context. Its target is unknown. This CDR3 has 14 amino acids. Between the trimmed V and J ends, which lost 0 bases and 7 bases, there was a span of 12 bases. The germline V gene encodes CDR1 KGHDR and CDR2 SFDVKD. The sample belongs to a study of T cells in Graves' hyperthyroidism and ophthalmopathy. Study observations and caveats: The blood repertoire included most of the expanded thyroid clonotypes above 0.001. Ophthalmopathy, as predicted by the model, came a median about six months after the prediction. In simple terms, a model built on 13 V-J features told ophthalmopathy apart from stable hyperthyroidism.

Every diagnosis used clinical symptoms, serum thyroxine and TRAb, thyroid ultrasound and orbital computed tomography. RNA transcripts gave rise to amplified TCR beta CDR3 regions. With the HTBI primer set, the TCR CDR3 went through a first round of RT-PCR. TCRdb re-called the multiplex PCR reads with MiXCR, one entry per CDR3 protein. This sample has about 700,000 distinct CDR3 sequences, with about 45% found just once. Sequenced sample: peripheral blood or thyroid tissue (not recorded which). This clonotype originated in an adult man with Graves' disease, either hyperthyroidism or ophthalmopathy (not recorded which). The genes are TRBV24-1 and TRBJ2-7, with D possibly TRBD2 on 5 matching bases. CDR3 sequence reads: CATSDLTGTHEQYF. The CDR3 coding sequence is TGTGCCACCAGTGATTTGACGGGAACCCATGAGCAGTACTTC.